Sequencing of this TCR beta chain was carried out in a study of blood T cell repertoires in COVID-19. Study in general: Researchers got acute and convalescent COVID-19 samples from the United States, Italy and Spain. T cells, B-cell-depleted T cells, or PBMCs provided the cDNA or gDNA that served as material.

This clone was seen a single time. The germline V gene has CDR1 MNHEY and CDR2 SVGAGI. There are 14 residues in the CDR3. V was shortened by 5 bases and J by 7 bases, with 15 bases between the two germline ends. Seattle patients were enrolled while actively infected and followed longitudinally. Per the authors' pipeline: From reference gene primer amplification, estimates of nucleated cell counts were derived. The repertoire was sequenced with immunoSEQ multiplex PCR; TCRdb's copy has only in-frame clones and lacks some. That table is the source of V, J and clone size, and D and trimming were worked out from the DNA. The table records 180,000 or so clones, 81% of them present only once.

The sequencing input was peripheral blood. The receptor's source is a woman of 80 years or more with COVID-19, enrolled during active disease. The chain employs TRBV6-5 and TRBJ1-5, with TRBD1 as a possible D gene (5 bases). In DNA, the CDR3 is TGTGCCAGCAGTCGGACACCCGGTGGACAGCCCCAGCATTTT. It encodes CASSRTPGGQPQHF.